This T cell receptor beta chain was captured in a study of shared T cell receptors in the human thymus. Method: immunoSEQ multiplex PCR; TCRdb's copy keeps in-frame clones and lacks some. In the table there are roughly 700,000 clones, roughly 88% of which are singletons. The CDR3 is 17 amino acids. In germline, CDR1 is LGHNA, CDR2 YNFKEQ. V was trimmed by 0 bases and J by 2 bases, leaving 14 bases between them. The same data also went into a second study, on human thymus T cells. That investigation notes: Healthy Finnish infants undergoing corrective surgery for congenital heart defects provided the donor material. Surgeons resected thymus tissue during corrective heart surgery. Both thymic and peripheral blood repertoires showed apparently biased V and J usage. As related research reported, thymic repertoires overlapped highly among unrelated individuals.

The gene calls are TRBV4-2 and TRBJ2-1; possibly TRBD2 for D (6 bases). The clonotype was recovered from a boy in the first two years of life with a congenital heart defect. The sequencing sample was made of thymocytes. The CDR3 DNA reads TGTGCCAGCAGCCAAGACCCTTACGGGAGTCCCTACAATGAGCAGTTCTTC. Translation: CASSQDPYGSPYNEQFF.